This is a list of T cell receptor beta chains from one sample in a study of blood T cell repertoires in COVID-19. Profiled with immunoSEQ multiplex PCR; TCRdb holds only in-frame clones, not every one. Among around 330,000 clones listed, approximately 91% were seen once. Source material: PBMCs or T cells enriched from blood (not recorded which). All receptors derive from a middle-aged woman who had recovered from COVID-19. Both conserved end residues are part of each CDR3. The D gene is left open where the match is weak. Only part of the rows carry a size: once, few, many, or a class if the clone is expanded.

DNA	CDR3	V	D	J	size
TGTGCCAGCAGCCCACGAGCAAGGAACACTGAAGCTTTCTTT	CASSPRARNTEAFF	TRBV9	NA	TRBJ1-1	NA
TGTGCCAGCAGCAAAGCGCTCGGCCGCGGGAGCGCAGATACGCAGTATTTT	CASSKALGRGSADTQYF	TRBV21-1	NA	TRBJ2-3	NA
TGTGCCAGCAGCGTAGGTTCGGGAGGCAATCAGCCCCAGCATTTT	CASSVGSGGNQPQHF	TRBV9	NA	TRBJ1-5	NA
TGTGCCAGCAGCCCGACAGGGCGGGAGACCCAGTACTTC	CASSPTGRETQYF	TRBV7-9	TRBD1	TRBJ2-5	NA
TGTGCCTGGAGGGCTCCGACAGGGAACACTGAAGCTTTCTTT	CAWRAPTGNTEAFF	TRBV30	NA	TRBJ1-1	NA
TGCAGCGTTGACAGGCAGCCGAACACTGAAGCTTTCTTT	CSVDRQPNTEAFF	TRBV29-1	NA	TRBJ1-1	NA
TGTGCCATCAGTGAGGGCACAGTCACAGATACGCAGTATTTT	CAISEGTVTDTQYF	TRBV10-3	NA	TRBJ2-3	NA
TGTGCCAGCAGTGAGCCGGACAGGGCCTATGGCTACACCTTC	CASSEPDRAYGYTF	TRBV25-1	TRBD1	TRBJ1-2	NA
TGTGCCAACCCACCGGATGAGCAGTTCTTC	CANPPDEQFF	TRBV12-3/TRBV12-4	NA	TRBJ2-1	NA
TGTGCCAGTAGTGACCTCGGACAGTCGAACACTGAAGCTTTCTTT	CASSDLGQSNTEAFF	TRBV2	NA	TRBJ1-1	NA
TGTGCCAGTAGTATCCGCAGGGGCGATGGAAACACCATATATTTT	CASSIRRGDGNTIYF	TRBV19	NA	TRBJ1-3	NA
TGTGCCAGCAGAGATCCTAGCGGGAGGGCCTACGAGCAGTACTTC	CASRDPSGRAYEQYF	TRBV28	TRBD2	TRBJ2-7	NA
TGTGCCAGCAGCTTAGGGACAGGGTTAGGTTTATTCGATGGCTACACCTTC	CASSLGTGLGLFDGYTF	TRBV28	TRBD1	TRBJ1-2	once
TGCGCCAGCAGTGAGGCACTAGCGGGCCGCACCGGGGAGCTGTTTTTT	CASSEALAGRTGELFF	TRBV10-1	TRBD2	TRBJ2-2	NA
TGTGCCAGCAAGCTTGGGGGGGCCGGAGAGACCCAGTACTTC	CASKLGGAGETQYF	TRBV6-5	NA	TRBJ2-5	NA
TGTGCCAGCAGCCTCGACACAACATCCTATGGCTACACCTTC	CASSLDTTSYGYTF	TRBV7-2	NA	TRBJ1-2	NA
TGTGCCAGCAGCTCAACAGGACAGGGTGAAAAACTGTTTTTT	CASSSTGQGEKLFF	TRBV7-8	TRBD1	TRBJ1-4	NA
TGTGCCAGCAGCCCACTTGGAGGTGAGCAGTTCTTC	CASSPLGGEQFF	TRBV6-2/TRBV6-3	NA	TRBJ2-1	NA
TGTGCCAGCAGCCAAGAAGACAGATTCTATGGCTACACCTTC	CASSQEDRFYGYTF	TRBV14	NA	TRBJ1-2	NA
TGTGCCAGTAGTATTAGGGCTAGCGCAGAAGAGACCCAGTACTTC	CASSIRASAEETQYF	TRBV19	NA	TRBJ2-5	NA
TGTGCCAGCAGCCAAGATCCCGTCTACCTTTCCTACGAGCAGTACTTC	CASSQDPVYLSYEQYF	TRBV3-1/TRBV3-2	NA	TRBJ2-7	NA
TGTGCCAGCAGCCATCGGGACAGGGTTTGGGAGCAGTACTTC	CASSHRDRVWEQYF	TRBV27	TRBD1	TRBJ2-7	NA
TGTGCCAGCACCCAGACCCTAGCTGGTGAGCAGTTCTTC	CASTQTLAGEQFF	TRBV7-2	NA	TRBJ2-1	NA
TGTGCCAGCAGGACTAGCGGGGCCACAGATACGCAGTATTTT	CASRTSGATDTQYF	TRBV2	TRBD2	TRBJ2-3	NA
TGTGCCAGCAGCTTTTCGACGACAGTAGATACGCAGTATTTT	CASSFSTTVDTQYF	TRBV7-2	NA	TRBJ2-3	NA
TGTGCCAGCAGTTTGCAGGGGAGCTATGGCTACACCTTC	CASSLQGSYGYTF	TRBV28	NA	TRBJ1-2	NA
TGTGCCAGCAGTCCACGGACTAGCGGTAAACAGTTCTTC	CASSPRTSGKQFF	TRBV6-5	TRBD2	TRBJ2-1	NA
TGTGCCAGCAGTCTCCAAGAGACCCAGTACTTC	CASSLQETQYF	TRBV28	NA	TRBJ2-5	NA
TGTGCCAGCAGCCCTAGCGGCAGGGAAGGCTACACCTTC	CASSPSGREGYTF	TRBV11-2	NA	TRBJ1-2	NA
TGTGCCAGCAGCTCCCTTGGGAGGGAAGCCAAAAACATTCAGTACTTC	CASSSLGREAKNIQYF	TRBV5-4	TRBD2	TRBJ2-4	NA
TGCGCCAGCAGCAGGGGGACAGCGAACACTGAAGCTTTCTTT	CASSRGTANTEAFF	TRBV5-1	TRBD1	TRBJ1-1	NA
TGTGCCACCAGTGATCCGACAGGGGCTCTACATACGCAGTATTTT	CATSDPTGALHTQYF	TRBV24-1	TRBD1	TRBJ2-3	NA
TGTGCCAGCACCAGAACAGGGGGCTCGGACGAGCAGTACTTC	CASTRTGGSDEQYF	TRBV7-9	TRBD1	TRBJ2-7	NA
TGTGCCAGCAGTGAAGTCGGGTCAGTCACTGAAGCTTTCTTT	CASSEVGSVTEAFF	TRBV2	NA	TRBJ1-1	NA
TGTGCCAGCAGCGCGGGACTATTGGTCTACGAGCAGTACTTC	CASSAGLLVYEQYF	TRBV2	TRBD2	TRBJ2-7	few
TGTGCCAGCAGCCCGTTCCCTGGACTAGCGGGGGCAATCTACGAGCAGTACTTC	CASSPFPGLAGAIYEQYF	TRBV11-2	TRBD2	TRBJ2-7	NA
TGTGCCAGCAGCTTGAGGGACAGTAGGGGGCCCGACTACGAGCAGTACTTC	CASSLRDSRGPDYEQYF	TRBV11-2	TRBD1	TRBJ2-7	NA
TGTGCCATCAGTGAGTCATGGACAAGCACAGATACGCAGTATTTT	CAISESWTSTDTQYF	TRBV10-3	NA	TRBJ2-3	NA
TGTGCCAGCGAGGGACTAGCTCCAGATACGCAGTATTTT	CASEGLAPDTQYF	TRBV2	TRBD2	TRBJ2-3	NA
TGCAGTTCCGGGACAGACTACAATGAGCAGTTCTTC	CSSGTDYNEQFF	TRBV29-1	TRBD1	TRBJ2-1	NA
TGTGCCAGCAGTTCCCGCGCACAGGGGGCTTCCTACGAGCAGTACTTC	CASSSRAQGASYEQYF	TRBV6-2/TRBV6-3	TRBD1	TRBJ2-7	NA
TGCGCCAGCAGTTCCTACCCCGGGGAGCTGTTTTTT	CASSSYPGELFF	TRBV5-1	NA	TRBJ2-2	NA
TGTGCCAGCAGCTTAACACCTCGACTAGCGACCTCTGGGGCCAACGTCCTGACTTTC	CASSLTPRLATSGANVLTF	TRBV7-3	TRBD2	TRBJ2-6	NA
TGTGCCTGGAGGCTAGCGGGAGGAACCGGGGAGCTGTTTTTT	CAWRLAGGTGELFF	TRBV30	TRBD2	TRBJ2-2	NA
TGTGCCAGCAGCTTAGAAGAGGGGGCTGGAAACACCATATATTTT	CASSLEEGAGNTIYF	TRBV7-6	NA	TRBJ1-3	NA
TGTGCCAGCAGCTCCGACAGCTACAATGAGCAGTTCTTC	CASSSDSYNEQFF	TRBV11-2	NA	TRBJ2-1	NA
TGTGCCAGCAGCTTGACTGATTCATCGACCCAGTACTTC	CASSLTDSSTQYF	TRBV5-8	NA	TRBJ2-5	NA
TGTGCCAGCAGCCCTCGGACTAGCGGTAGCACAGATACGCAGTATTTT	CASSPRTSGSTDTQYF	TRBV3-1/TRBV3-2	TRBD2	TRBJ2-3	NA
TGTGCCAGCAGCCAAGGACTAGCGGGGGGCGGGCAGTTCTTC	CASSQGLAGGGQFF	TRBV7-2	TRBD2	TRBJ2-1	NA
TGTGCCACCAGTGATCAGGGAATGGAGACCCAGTACTTC	CATSDQGMETQYF	TRBV24-1	NA	TRBJ2-5	NA
TGTGCCAGCAGCCAAGAAGTTGGCGGATCTAATGAAAAACTGTTTTTT	CASSQEVGGSNEKLFF	TRBV4-2	NA	TRBJ1-4	few
TGCGCCAGCAGCCCTTCCCCGGGACAGGGGGCGTACGAGCAGTACTTC	CASSPSPGQGAYEQYF	TRBV4-3	TRBD1	TRBJ2-7	NA
TGTGCCAGCGCAGCGAAAGGGGACAATCAGCCCCAGCATTTT	CASAAKGDNQPQHF	TRBV7-9	NA	TRBJ1-5	NA
TGTGCCAGCAGTTTAACCTCGGACTCTAACTATGGCTACACCTTC	CASSLTSDSNYGYTF	TRBV27	NA	TRBJ1-2	once
TGTGCCAGCAGCTTAGAAAGTGTAGGGCCGGGGGAGCAGTACTTC	CASSLESVGPGEQYF	TRBV7-9	NA	TRBJ2-7	NA
TGTGCCAGCAGCGCCGTACAGGGGAACTATGGCTACACCTTC	CASSAVQGNYGYTF	TRBV9	TRBD1	TRBJ1-2	NA
TGCAGCGGCGGCGGGGAGAGAGCTTTCTTT	CSGGGERAFF	TRBV29-1	NA	TRBJ1-1	NA
TGTGCCAGCAGCACCAGACTAGCGGGGGTGGGGGAGACCCAGTACTTC	CASSTRLAGVGETQYF	TRBV11-2	TRBD2	TRBJ2-5	NA
TGTGCCAGCAGCTTCAGTCCTAGCGGGGACAGTAGTGGCAAGCAGTACTTC	CASSFSPSGDSSGKQYF	TRBV7-2	TRBD2	TRBJ2-7	NA